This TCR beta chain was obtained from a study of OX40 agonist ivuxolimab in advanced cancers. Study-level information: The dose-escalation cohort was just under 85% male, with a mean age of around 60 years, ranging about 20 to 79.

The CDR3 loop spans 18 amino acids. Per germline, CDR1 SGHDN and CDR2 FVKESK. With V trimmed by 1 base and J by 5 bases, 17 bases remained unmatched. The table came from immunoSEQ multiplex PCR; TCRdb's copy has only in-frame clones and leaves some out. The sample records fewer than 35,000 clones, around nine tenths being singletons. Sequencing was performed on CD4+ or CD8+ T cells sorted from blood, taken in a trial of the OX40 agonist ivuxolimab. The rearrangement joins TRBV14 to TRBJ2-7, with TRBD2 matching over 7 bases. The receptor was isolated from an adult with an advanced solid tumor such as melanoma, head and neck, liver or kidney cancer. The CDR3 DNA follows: TGTGCCAGCAGCCAAGGCCGGGGGGACTCCGCCGTTTTCCACGAGCAGTACGTC. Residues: CASSQGRGDSAVFHEQYV.